These T cell receptor beta chains were read from a single sample in a study of identical twins. TCRdb redid the calling of the 5' RACE reads with MiXCR, one entry per CDR3 protein. The sample consists of roughly 1.6 million distinct CDR3 sequences, around 29% of them appearing once. The sequenced sample was cord blood. Every receptor here comes from a newborn girl in good health. Both conserved end residues are trimmed from each CDR3.

j_call,v_call,cdr3_aa
TRBJ2-7,TRBV7-2,ASSSSGLAGAAYEQY
TRBJ2-7,TRBV12-3/TRBV12-4,TSSFGGYEQY
TRBJ2-6,TRBV24-1,ATRGAGPGANVLT
TRBJ2-1,TRBV12-3/TRBV12-4,ASSLGQAGLIYEQF
TRBJ2-1,TRBV2,ASSIGEGKGYNEQF
TRBJ2-2,TRBV11-1,ASSLAPSSGSLAGELF
TRBJ2-1,TRBV30,AWSVRIGSGDHNEQF
TRBJ1-4,TRBV27,ASSRVPNEKLF
TRBJ1-2,TRBV2,ASSVPTAGYT
TRBJ1-5,TRBV27,ASTPAGTVINQPQH
TRBJ2-7,TRBV10-3,AISESFGTSGNIGPYEQY
TRBJ1-2,TRBV20-1,SARQGGGYGYT
TRBJ2-3,TRBV27,ASTRQGADTQY
TRBJ2-3,TRBV20-1,SARPETRYYTDTQY
TRBJ1-4,TRBV20-1,SAVDPRTTNERLF
TRBJ2-1,TRBV20-1,SARDTPGQGYEQF
TRBJ2-7,TRBV20-1,SARDQLKTYEQY
TRBJ1-5,TRBV12-3/TRBV12-4,ASSPREPHQPQH
TRBJ2-7,TRBV27,ASSRQGAEQY
TRBJ2-1,TRBV2,ASLGSGYNEQF
TRBJ1-5,TRBV29-1,SAGALDSGTYQPQH
TRBJ1-2,TRBV28,ASSLPRDREEEGYT
TRBJ2-3,TRBV5-1,ASSLAVRTDTQY
TRBJ2-3,TRBV10-3,AISERGRGDITDTQY
TRBJ2-1,TRBV15,ATSSHPGLDNEQF
TRBJ1-4,TRBV25-1,ASSELNRAEKLF
TRBJ2-3,TRBV6-5,ASTDRVGDTQY
TRBJ2-5,TRBV7-2,ASSLATSSYQETQY
TRBJ1-1,TRBV6-6,ASSPTGRVDTEAF
TRBJ2-7,TRBV7-8,ASGSDVWYEQY
TRBJ1-6,TRBV6-1,ASSKVIGSLLH
TRBJ1-1,TRBV29-1,SVRPRNTETF
TRBJ1-2,TRBV30,AWSVGNYGYA
TRBJ2-7,TRBV11-2,AGSLIGGATYEQY
TRBJ2-3,TRBV13,ASSRHTTLSTDTQY
TRBJ1-2,TRBV6-1,ARRLEAYGYT
TRBJ2-3,TRBV11-2,ASSLAIAGRNTDTQY
TRBJ2-3,TRBV14,ASSLGLAGGPRTDTQY
TRBJ1-2,TRBV12-3/TRBV12-4,ASSFSGTYT
TRBJ1-2,TRBV29-1,SVDEVRNYGYT
TRBJ2-2,TRBV6-4,ASSEKRGANTGELF
TRBJ2-1,TRBV20-1,SARVGTYNEQF
TRBJ1-2,TRBV6-2/TRBV6-3,ASSYSGALYYGYT
TRBJ1-1,TRBV6-5,ASSQDRGSTEAF
TRBJ2-1,TRBV20-1,SASEPGSYNEQF
TRBJ2-4,TRBV3-1,ASSQDSPLAKNIQY
TRBJ2-2,TRBV5-1,ASSQSSGRRTGELF
TRBJ1-1,TRBV7-9,ASSLVGGKSWMMNTEAF
TRBJ2-1,TRBV9,ASSATAGGRDEQF
TRBJ1-2,TRBV5-1,ASSLVGDYGYT
TRBJ1-1,TRBV20-1,RGNTEGTEAF